Presented here are 14 T cell receptor beta chains from one specimen sequenced in a study of CD8 T cells in Susac syndrome (dated by TCRdb to between 2018 and 2021). Libraries came from the immunoSEQ multiplex PCR assay. RNA was extracted using the RNeasy kit, and roughly 0.45 to 1 ug of the RNA was reverse transcribed with random hexamers. Using fastp at Q25 and MiXCR, TCRdb reprocessed the public reads and kept productive beta chains. Each CDR3 protein gets just one entry, which takes the most common genes and DNA from the rows behind it. Counted in this sample were some 240,000 distinct CDR3 sequences; roughly 95% of them appeared once. The leading ten clones occupy under 0.12% of the sample. The sequenced sample was CD4+ T cells from PBMCs. The receptor set was obtained from a human donor with Susac syndrome.

This chain connects TRBV2 to TRBJ1-2, with D possibly TRBD1 on 5 matching bases. Germline assignment: CDR1 SNHLY and CDR2 FYNNEI. The CDR3 has 14 residues. V was pared by 4 bases and J by 0 bases, with 9 bases between. The CDR3: CASSGQGANYGYTF. The DNA of the CDR3 is TGTGCCAGCAGTGGCCAGGGTGCTAACTATGGCTACACCTTC.

V is TRBV18 and J is TRBJ1-2; 7 bases align to TRBD1. Germline-derived CDR1 and CDR2 are KGHSH and LQKENI. The V segment lost 6 bases and the J segment 4 bases; nucleotides outside the gene matches: 11. This CDR3 is built from 15 residues. CDR3 nucleotide sequence: TGTGCCAGCTCCCCCCTAAAACAGGGGTTCTATGGCTACACCTTC. It encodes CASSPLKQGFYGYTF.

This chain links TRBV3-1 with TRBJ2-4; D is uncertain. Germline V gene sequence: CDR1 LGHDT, CDR2 YNNKEL (reference sequence). The CDR3 consists of 13 residues. With 5 bases removed from V and 7 bases from J, the gap between germline ends came to 12 bases. The CDR3 DNA reads TGTGCCAGCAGCTTACGACCTAACAACATTCAGTACTTC. This sequence encodes CASSLRPNNIQYF.

V usage is TRBV28 and J usage is TRBJ1-5; D unresolved. CDR3 length equals 14 residues. Germline lookup yields CDR1 MDHEN and CDR2 SYDVKM. With 2 bases removed from V and 4 bases from J, the gap between germline ends came to 9 bases. The CDR3 protein is CASSLRWDNQPQHF. The DNA for the CDR3 is TGTGCCAGCAGTTTAAGGTGGGATAATCAGCCCCAGCATTTT.

This rearrangement joins TRBV10-3 to TRBJ2-7; D tentatively fits TRBD1 or TRBD2 (5 bases each). Between the trimmed V and J ends, which lost 0 bases and 5 bases, there was a span of 17 bases. The CDR3 has 16 amino acids. The germline gives CDR1 ENHRY, CDR2 SYGVKD. CDR3 sequence: CAISESKGRGLDEQYF. The CDR3 DNA sequence: TGTGCCATCAGTGAGTCGAAGGGACGCGGGCTAGACGAGCAGTACTTC.

The gene calls are TRBV18 and TRBJ2-7; possibly TRBD1 for D (6 bases). Per the germline V gene, CDR1 is KGHSH and CDR2 is LQKENI. The CDR3 is 15 residues long. V shed 5 bases and J shed 3 bases, with 17 bases lying between them. CDR3: CASSISGGRNYEQYF. Here the CDR3 DNA reads TGTGCCAGCTCAATAAGTGGGGGCAGAAACTACGAGCAGTACTTC.

The chain couples TRBV12-3 or TRBV12-4 to TRBJ1-2, with D perhaps TRBD1 (5 bases). The length of the CDR3 is 15 residues. Between the trimmed V and J ends, which lost 7 bases and 8 bases, there was a span of 23 bases. The CDR3 nucleotides are TGTGCCAGCACCGCCGCCGGGAGGGGAGGATACGGCTACACCTTC. This translates into CASTAAGRGGYGYTF.

V and J are TRBV4-2 and TRBJ2-5; weak D call: TRBD2 (7 bases). Germline CDR1 LGHNA, CDR2 YNFKEQ. Trimming stripped 0 bases from V and 0 bases from J, with 14 bases between. The CDR3 consists of 17 residues. The CDR3 reads CASSQDRGAPYQETQYF. CDR3 sequence (DNA): TGTGCCAGCAGCCAAGATCGGGGGGCCCCGTACCAAGAGACCCAGTACTTC.

This sequence joins TRBV30 and TRBJ2-4; D perhaps matches TRBD1 (6 bases). The V end lost 1 base, the J end lost 9 bases, and 13 bases lay between the germline ends. Germline CDR1 GTSNPN, CDR2 SVGIG (reference sequence). The CDR3 extends over 13 amino acids. This CDR3 reads CAWSDIGGGIQYF. As DNA, the CDR3 is TGTGCCTGGAGTGACATAGGGGGTGGCATTCAGTACTTC.

The chain combines TRBV29-1 with TRBJ2-7; 8 positions agree with TRBD1. The CDR3 has 12 amino acids. Per germline, CDR1 SQVTM and CDR2 ANQGSEA. The ends lost 2 bases at V and 6 bases at J; junction bases unmatched: 3. The CDR3 region has the DNA TGCAGCGTTGAACGGGACAGGACCGAGCAGTACTTC. This translates into CSVERDRTEQYF.

The V and J genes are TRBV3-1 and TRBJ2-5; D is uncertain. The CDR3 covers 15 residues. Germline loops: CDR1 LGHDT, CDR2 YNNKEL (reference sequence). V gave up 0 bases and J gave up 2 bases, with 10 bases separating them. CDR3 loop: CASSQDWALQETQYF. As DNA, the CDR3 is TGTGCCAGCAGCCAAGATTGGGCGCTGCAAGAGACCCAGTACTTC.

V and J are TRBV29-1 and TRBJ1-5, with D possibly being TRBD1 (6 bases). The length of the CDR3 is 15 residues. Germline-derived CDR1 and CDR2 are SQVTM and ANQGSEA. Trimming removed 5 bases from V and 6 bases from J, with 20 bases in between. This chain's CDR3 is CSVQTGTTGGQPQHF. As DNA, the CDR3 is TGCAGCGTTCAGACCGGGACAACGGGAGGTCAGCCCCAGCATTTT.

This clonotype was recorded once. V is TRBV6-5 and J is TRBJ2-3; D possibly uses TRBD1 or TRBD2 (6 bases each). Germline V gene data show CDR1 as MNHEY and CDR2 as SVGAGI. Trimming removed 7 bases from V and 4 bases from J, with 18 bases in between. This CDR3 region has 15 residues. The CDR3 coding sequence is TGTGCCAGCAAATGGGGGCGGGGAGAGGCAGATACGCAGTATTTT. Its translation is CASKWGRGEADTQYF.

This rearrangement joins TRBV29-1 to TRBJ1-2; TRBD1 agrees at 7 bases. The CDR3 sequence is 12 residues long. Trimming took 7 bases from V and 4 from J; bases not matched to a gene: 6. CDR1 and CDR2 from the germline V gene are SQVTM and ANQGSEA. CDR3 in amino acids: CSAQGVIYGYTF. The CDR3 nucleotides are TGCAGCGCCCAGGGGGTGATCTATGGCTACACCTTC.